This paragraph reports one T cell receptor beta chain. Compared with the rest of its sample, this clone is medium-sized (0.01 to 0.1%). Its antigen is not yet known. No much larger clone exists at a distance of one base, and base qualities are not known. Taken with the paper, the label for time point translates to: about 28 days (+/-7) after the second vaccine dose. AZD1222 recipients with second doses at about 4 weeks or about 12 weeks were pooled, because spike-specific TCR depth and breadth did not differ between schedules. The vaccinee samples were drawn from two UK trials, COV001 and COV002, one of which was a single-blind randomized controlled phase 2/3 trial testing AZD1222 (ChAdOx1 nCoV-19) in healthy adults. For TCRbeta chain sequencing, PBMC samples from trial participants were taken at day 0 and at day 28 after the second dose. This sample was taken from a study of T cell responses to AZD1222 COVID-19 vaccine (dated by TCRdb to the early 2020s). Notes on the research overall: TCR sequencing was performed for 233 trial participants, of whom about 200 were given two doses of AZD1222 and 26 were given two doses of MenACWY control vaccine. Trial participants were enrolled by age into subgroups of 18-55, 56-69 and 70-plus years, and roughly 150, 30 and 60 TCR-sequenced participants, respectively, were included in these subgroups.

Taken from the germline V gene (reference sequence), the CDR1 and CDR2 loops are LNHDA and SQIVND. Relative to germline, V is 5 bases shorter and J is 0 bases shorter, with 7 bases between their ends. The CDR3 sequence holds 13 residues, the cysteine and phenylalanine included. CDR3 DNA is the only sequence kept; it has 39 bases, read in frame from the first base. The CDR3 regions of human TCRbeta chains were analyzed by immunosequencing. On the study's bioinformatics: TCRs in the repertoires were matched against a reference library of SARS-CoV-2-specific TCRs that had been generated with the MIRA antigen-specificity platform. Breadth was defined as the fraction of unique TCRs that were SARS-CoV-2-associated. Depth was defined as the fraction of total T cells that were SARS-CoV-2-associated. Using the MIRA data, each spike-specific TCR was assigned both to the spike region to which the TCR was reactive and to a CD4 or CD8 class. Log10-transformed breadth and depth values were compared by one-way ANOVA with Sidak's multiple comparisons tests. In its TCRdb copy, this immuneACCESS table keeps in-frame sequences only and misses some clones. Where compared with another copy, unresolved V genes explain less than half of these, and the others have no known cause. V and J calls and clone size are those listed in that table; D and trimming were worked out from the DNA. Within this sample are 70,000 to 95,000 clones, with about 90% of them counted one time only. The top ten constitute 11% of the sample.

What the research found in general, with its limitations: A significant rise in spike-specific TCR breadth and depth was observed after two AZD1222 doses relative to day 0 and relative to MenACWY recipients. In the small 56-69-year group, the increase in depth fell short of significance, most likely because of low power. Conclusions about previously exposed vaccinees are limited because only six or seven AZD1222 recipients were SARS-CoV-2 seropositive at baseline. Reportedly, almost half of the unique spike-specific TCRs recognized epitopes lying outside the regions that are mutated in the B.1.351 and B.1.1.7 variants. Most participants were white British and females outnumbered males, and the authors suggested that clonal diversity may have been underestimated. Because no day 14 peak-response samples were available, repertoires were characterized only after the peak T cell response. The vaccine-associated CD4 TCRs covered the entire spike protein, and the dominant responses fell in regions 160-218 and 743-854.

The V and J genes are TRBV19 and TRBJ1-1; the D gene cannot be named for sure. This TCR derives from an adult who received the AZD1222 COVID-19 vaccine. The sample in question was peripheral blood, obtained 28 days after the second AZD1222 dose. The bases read TGTGCCAGTAGTCTGACATTGAACACTGAAGCTTTCTTT. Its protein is CASSLTLNTEAFF. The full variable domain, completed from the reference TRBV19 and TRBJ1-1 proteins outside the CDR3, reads DGGITQSPKYLFRKEGQNVTLSCEQNLNHDAMYWYRQDPGQGLRLIYYSQIVNDFQKGDIAEGYSVSREKKESFPLTVTSAQKNPTAFYLCASSLTLNTEAFFGQGTRLTVV.